A selection of T cell receptor beta chains follows, all from one sample in a study of blood T cell repertoires in COVID-19. Some clones are missing from TCRdb's copy, which holds only in-frame ones; the method was immunoSEQ multiplex PCR. Of about 240,000 clones listed, 80% to 90% are singletons. Sequencing was done on a sample of peripheral blood. The source is a woman in her 70s with acute or convalescent COVID-19. The CDR3 runs from the conserved cysteine through the conserved F or W. The D gene is left open where the match is weak. Rows may omit the clone size; those that give it use once, few, many or a size class.

J gene: TRBJ1-5; clone size: NA; V gene: TRBV5-6; D gene: NA; CDR3 protein: CASSLFWQGRNQPQHF; CDR3 DNA: TGTGCCAGCAGCTTGTTTTGGCAGGGGCGTAATCAGCCCCAGCATTTT
J gene: TRBJ2-5; clone size: NA; V gene: TRBV10-2; D gene: TRBD2; CDR3 protein: CASRGSGGPQETQYF; CDR3 DNA: TGCGCCAGCAGAGGTAGCGGGGGGCCCCAAGAGACCCAGTACTTC
J gene: TRBJ1-2; clone size: NA; V gene: TRBV4-2; D gene: NA; CDR3 protein: CASSQTSTGDYGYTF; CDR3 DNA: TGTGCCAGCAGCCAAACGTCAACAGGTGACTATGGCTACACCTTC
J gene: TRBJ1-2; clone size: once; V gene: TRBV2; D gene: NA; CDR3 protein: CASSEGQTRGYTF; CDR3 DNA: TGTGCCAGCAGTGAAGGGCAGACTCGGGGCTACACCTTC
J gene: TRBJ2-1; clone size: NA; V gene: TRBV12-3/TRBV12-4; D gene: NA; CDR3 protein: CASTVRSFEQFF; CDR3 DNA: TGTGCCAGCACCGTACGGTCCTTTGAGCAGTTCTTC
J gene: TRBJ1-2; clone size: NA; V gene: TRBV5-1; D gene: TRBD1; CDR3 protein: CASSLGGRGPYYYGYTF; CDR3 DNA: TGCGCCAGCAGCTTGGGTGGCAGGGGGCCTTATTACTATGGCTACACCTTC
J gene: TRBJ2-1; clone size: NA; V gene: TRBV9; D gene: NA; CDR3 protein: CASSVEPINEQFF; CDR3 DNA: TGTGCCAGCAGCGTAGAACCTATTAATGAGCAGTTCTTC
J gene: TRBJ2-3; clone size: NA; V gene: TRBV30; D gene: NA; CDR3 protein: CAWSQEFTDTQYF; CDR3 DNA: TGTGCCTGGAGTCAGGAATTCACAGATACGCAGTATTTT
J gene: TRBJ2-1; clone size: NA; V gene: TRBV10-2; D gene: TRBD2; CDR3 protein: CASSETSGGSYNEQFF; CDR3 DNA: TGCGCCAGCAGTGAGACTAGCGGGGGCTCCTACAATGAGCAGTTCTTC
J gene: TRBJ1-1; clone size: NA; V gene: TRBV15; D gene: NA; CDR3 protein: CATSRDRFEAFF; CDR3 DNA: TGTGCCACCAGCAGAGACAGGTTTGAAGCTTTCTTT
J gene: TRBJ1-1; clone size: NA; V gene: TRBV21-1; D gene: NA; CDR3 protein: CASSKDSREMNTEAFF; CDR3 DNA: TGTGCCAGCAGCAAAGATAGTAGGGAGATGAACACTGAAGCTTTCTTT
J gene: TRBJ2-3; clone size: NA; V gene: TRBV5-1; D gene: NA; CDR3 protein: CASSLLGDNTDTQYF; CDR3 DNA: TGCGCCAGCAGCTTGTTAGGGGACAACACAGATACGCAGTATTTT
J gene: TRBJ1-6; clone size: NA; V gene: TRBV11-1; D gene: NA; CDR3 protein: CASSLSAGGPVTALHF; CDR3 DNA: TGTGCCAGCAGCCTCTCCGCGGGAGGGCCCGTAACGGCCCTCCACTTT